These T cell receptor beta chains were read from a single sample in a study of cytomegalovirus exposure and HLA in healthy donors. The table came from immunoSEQ multiplex PCR; TCRdb's copy has only in-frame clones and leaves some out. This repertoire shows tens of thousands of clones, more than 85% found once; its top ten account for around 5.5%. The specimen was PBMCs. The receptors originated from a young woman in good health and CMV-seronegative. Both conserved end residues are part of each CDR3. D genes are given only for firm matches. Size is omitted from some rows. Given values are once, few, many or a class for expanded clones.

j_call v_call d_call clone_size cdr3_nt cdr3_aa
TRBJ2-1 TRBV18 NA NA TGTGCCAGCTCACCACGCTCTCTCAGGGGCTATGAAGCGGAAAGCTCCTACAATGAGCAGTTCTTC CASSPRSLRGYEAESSYNEQFF
TRBJ2-2 TRBV13 NA NA TGTGCCAGCAGCTCGCTGGCGGAGATCGGGGAGCTGTTTTTT CASSSLAEIGELFF
TRBJ1-5 TRBV21-1 NA NA TGTGCCAGCAGCAAGACAGGTTCCCCGGTAGGAATATATCAGCCCCAGCATTTT CASSKTGSPVGIYQPQHF
TRBJ2-3 TRBV7-9 NA NA TGTGCCAGCAGCTCAAAAGTGGGGAGATGGGCAGATACGCAGTATTTT CASSSKVGRWADTQYF
TRBJ2-3 TRBV2 NA NA TGTGCCAGCAGTTTCAAACCCGGGTGGGATACGCAGTATTTT CASSFKPGWDTQYF
TRBJ1-2 TRBV5-1 NA NA TGCGCCAGCAGCTTGGACTGGGGGGTTTCTGGCTACACCTTC CASSLDWGVSGYTF
TRBJ2-2 TRBV7-8 TRBD2 NA TGTGCCAGCAGCTTAAAGGTTCTTAGCGGGAGTGGCGGGGAGCTGTTTTTT CASSLKVLSGSGGELFF
TRBJ2-1 TRBV5-4 TRBD2 NA TGTGCCAGCAGCTCGCGAACTAGCGGGGTTGATGAGCAGTTCTTC CASSSRTSGVDEQFF
TRBJ2-1 TRBV5-8 NA NA TGTGCCAGCAGCTCGCGGACAGGGAGGGTTGGTGAGCAGTTCTTC CASSSRTGRVGEQFF
TRBJ1-2 TRBV4-1 NA NA TGCGCCAGCAGCCATGCGGTGGGGGGGGGCGTGGGTGGCTACACCTTC CASSHAVGGGVGGYTF
TRBJ1-3 TRBV25-1 NA NA TGTGCCAGCAGCCGGGACACCTCTGGAAACACCATATATTTT CASSRDTSGNTIYF
TRBJ2-1 TRBV4-1 TRBD2 NA TGCGCCAGCAGCCTACGCGGACTAGCGGGAGGGCTCGATGAGCAGTTCTTC CASSLRGLAGGLDEQFF
TRBJ2-6 TRBV6-6 NA NA TGTGCCAGCACCCAGGACGGAGGGATCGGGGCCAACGTCCTGACTTTC CASTQDGGIGANVLTF
TRBJ2-2 TRBV6-1 TRBD2 NA TGTGCCAGCAGTGCCAGCGGGGGGGGTACCGGGGAGCTGTTTTTT CASSASGGGTGELFF
TRBJ1-1 TRBV19 TRBD1 once TGTGCCAGTAGTCCTCGACAGACAGGGCTTGAAGCTTTCTTT CASSPRQTGLEAFF
TRBJ1-5 TRBV2 TRBD1 NA TGTGCCAGCAGTTTCTTGGACAGGAGCAATCAGCCCCAGCATTTT CASSFLDRSNQPQHF
TRBJ1-3 TRBV27 NA NA TGTGCCAGCAGTTTATCAGGGGCTGGAAACACCATATATTTT CASSLSGAGNTIYF
TRBJ1-3 TRBV2 TRBD1 once TGTGCCAGCAGTTCCAGGGGGGACACCATATATTTT CASSSRGDTIYF
TRBJ1-1 TRBV5-8 NA NA TGTGCCAGCAGCTTGGATTGGAGTTTAGACACTGAAGCTTTCTTT CASSLDWSLDTEAFF
TRBJ1-5 TRBV5-1 NA NA TGCGCCAGCGCCGCGGGCGGGGGCGTCGATCAGCCCCAGCATTTT CASAAGGGVDQPQHF
TRBJ2-1 TRBV7-9 TRBD1 NA TGTGCCAGCAGCTTGGGGGACAGGGGAAACAATGAGCAGTTCTTC CASSLGDRGNNEQFF
TRBJ1-2 TRBV5-6 NA NA TGTGCCAGCAGCTACAGCAATAACTATGGCTACACCTTC CASSYSNNYGYTF
TRBJ2-2 TRBV14 TRBD1 once TGTGCCAGCAGCCTCCAACCCGACAGGGGAAGGTGGTCCGGGGAGCTGTTTTTT CASSLQPDRGRWSGELFF
TRBJ1-5 TRBV19 NA NA TGTGCCAGTAGTATTCTCGGGGGCAATCAGCCCCAGCATTTT CASSILGGNQPQHF
TRBJ2-5 TRBV9 TRBD1 NA TGTGCCAGCAGCGTAAAACCTGACAGGGAAGTCCAAGAGACCCAGTACTTC CASSVKPDREVQETQYF
TRBJ2-7 TRBV29-1 NA once TGCAGCGTTGAATCGGGGTCCGAGCAGTACTTC CSVESGSEQYF
TRBJ1-4 TRBV11-3 NA NA TGTGCCAGCACCTCCGACAGTGTCGGCACGAAACTGTTTTTT CASTSDSVGTKLFF